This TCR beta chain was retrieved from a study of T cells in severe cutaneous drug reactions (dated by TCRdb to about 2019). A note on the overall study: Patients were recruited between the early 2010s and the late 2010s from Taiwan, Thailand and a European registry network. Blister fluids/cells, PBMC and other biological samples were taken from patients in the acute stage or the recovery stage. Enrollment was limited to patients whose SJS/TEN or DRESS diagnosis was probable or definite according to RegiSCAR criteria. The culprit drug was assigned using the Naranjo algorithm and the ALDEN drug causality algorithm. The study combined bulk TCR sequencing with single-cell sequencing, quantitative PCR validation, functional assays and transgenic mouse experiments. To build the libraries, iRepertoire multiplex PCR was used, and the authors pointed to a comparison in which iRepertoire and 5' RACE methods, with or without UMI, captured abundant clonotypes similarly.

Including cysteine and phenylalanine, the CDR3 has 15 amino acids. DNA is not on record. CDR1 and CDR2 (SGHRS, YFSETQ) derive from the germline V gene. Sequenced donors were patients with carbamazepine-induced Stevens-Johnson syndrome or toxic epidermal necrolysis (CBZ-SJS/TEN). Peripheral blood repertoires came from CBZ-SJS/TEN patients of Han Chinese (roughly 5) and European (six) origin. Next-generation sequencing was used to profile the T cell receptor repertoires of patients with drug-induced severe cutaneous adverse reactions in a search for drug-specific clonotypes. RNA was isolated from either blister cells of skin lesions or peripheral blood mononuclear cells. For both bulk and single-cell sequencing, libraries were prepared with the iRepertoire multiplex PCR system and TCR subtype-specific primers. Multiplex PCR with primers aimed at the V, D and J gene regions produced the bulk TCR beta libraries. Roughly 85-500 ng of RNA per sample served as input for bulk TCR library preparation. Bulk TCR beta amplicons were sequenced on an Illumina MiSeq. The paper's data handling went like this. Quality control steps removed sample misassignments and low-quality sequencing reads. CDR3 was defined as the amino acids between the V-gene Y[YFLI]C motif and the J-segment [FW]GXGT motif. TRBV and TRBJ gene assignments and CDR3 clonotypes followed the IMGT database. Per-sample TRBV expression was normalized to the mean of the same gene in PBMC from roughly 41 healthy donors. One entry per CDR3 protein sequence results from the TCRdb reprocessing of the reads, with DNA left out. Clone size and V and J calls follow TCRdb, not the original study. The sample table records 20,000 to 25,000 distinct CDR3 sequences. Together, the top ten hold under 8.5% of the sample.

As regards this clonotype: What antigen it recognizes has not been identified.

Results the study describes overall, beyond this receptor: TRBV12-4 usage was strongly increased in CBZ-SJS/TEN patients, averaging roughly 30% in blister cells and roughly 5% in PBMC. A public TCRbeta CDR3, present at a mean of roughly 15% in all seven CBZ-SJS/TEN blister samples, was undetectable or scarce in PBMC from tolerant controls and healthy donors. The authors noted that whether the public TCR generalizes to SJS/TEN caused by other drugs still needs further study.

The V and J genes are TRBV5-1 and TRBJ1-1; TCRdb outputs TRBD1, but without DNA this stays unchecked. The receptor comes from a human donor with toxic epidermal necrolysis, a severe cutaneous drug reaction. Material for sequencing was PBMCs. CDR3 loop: CASSLAGTDNTEAFF.